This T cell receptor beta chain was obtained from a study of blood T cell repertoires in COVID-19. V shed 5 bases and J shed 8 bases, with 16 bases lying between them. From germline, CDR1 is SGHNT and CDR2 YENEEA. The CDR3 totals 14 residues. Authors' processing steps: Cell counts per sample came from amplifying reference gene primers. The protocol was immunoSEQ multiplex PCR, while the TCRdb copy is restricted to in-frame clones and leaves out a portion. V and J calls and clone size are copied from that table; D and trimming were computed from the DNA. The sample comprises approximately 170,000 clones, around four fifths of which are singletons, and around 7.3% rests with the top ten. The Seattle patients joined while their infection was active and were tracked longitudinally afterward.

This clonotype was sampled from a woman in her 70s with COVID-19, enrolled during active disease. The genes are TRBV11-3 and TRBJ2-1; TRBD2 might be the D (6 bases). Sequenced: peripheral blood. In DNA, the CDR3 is TGTGCCAGCAGCCCGGGAGCCGCGGGTTATGAGCAGTTCTTC. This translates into CASSPGAAGYEQFF.